The 27 T cell receptor beta chains in this list originate from one sample, sequenced in a study of blood T cells in healthy people across ages. It was with a sample-barcoded 5' primer and a J-beta primer mix that a second PCR of about 7 to 12 cycles was run. TCRdb re-derived calls from the 5' RACE reads in MiXCR, one entry per CDR3 protein. This sample carries about 830,000 distinct CDR3 sequences, 55% to 75% of them seen once, and the ten largest clones take 20% to 25%. Sequenced sample: blood. These receptors were obtained from a man aged 25-45 years in good health.

The chain employs TRBV11-2 and TRBJ2-7; D is perhaps TRBD1 (6 bases). The CDR3 has 17 residues. Trimming shortened V by 4 bases and J by 0 bases, and 19 bases separated the two germline ends. CDR1 and CDR2 from the germline V gene are SGHAT and FQNNGV. The CDR3 protein is CASSWITTGISSYEQYF. The DNA of the CDR3 is TGTGCCAGCAGCTGGATAACAACAGGGATCAGCTCCTACGAGCAGTACTTC.

This clonotype was detected ten times or more. The DNA for the CDR3 is TGCAGTGCTCCGGACAGGGGGAGGGAGACCCAGTACTTC. This sequence encodes CSAPDRGRETQYF. The chain uses TRBV20-1 and TRBJ2-5; 10 positions match TRBD1. This CDR3 region has 13 residues. V lost 5 bases, J lost 5 bases, and 5 bases stayed unmatched. Looked up from germline, CDR1 is DFQATT and CDR2 is SNEGSKA (reference sequence).

This clonotype was counted a few times. The genes are TRBV20-1 and TRBJ2-1; 8 bases agree with TRBD2. Germline trimming cut 2 bases from V and 0 bases from J; bases unmatched to any gene: 3. Germline CDR1 reads DFQATT; CDR2 reads SNEGSKA (reference sequence). The CDR3 contains 15 residues. The CDR3, as DNA: TGCAGTGCTAGAACGGGGGGGAGCTCCTACAATGAGCAGTTCTTC. Its translation: CSARTGGSSYNEQFF.

This chain joins TRBV28 and TRBJ2-7; perhaps TRBD2 as D (6 bases). CDR1 is MDHEN and CDR2 is SYDVKM in the germline V gene. CDR3 length equals 14 residues. The DNA of the CDR3 is TGTACCACAACGTCCGGGGACTTCTCCTACGAGCAGTACTTC. Its translation: CTTTSGDFSYEQYF.

In this sample, this clonotype turned up a few times. The chain has TRBV15 and TRBJ2-7; D might be TRBD2 (5 bases). Trimming stripped 5 bases from V and 1 base from J, with 9 bases between. This CDR3 spans 13 amino acids. Per germline, CDR1 LNHNV and CDR2 YYDKDF (reference sequence). Written as DNA, the CDR3 is TGTGCCACCAGCGCCGGGATTTCCTACGAGCAGTACTTC. Its protein is CATSAGISYEQYF. The full variable domain, completed using reference TRBV15 and TRBJ2-7, is DAMVIQNPRYQVTQFGKPVTLSCSQTLNHNVMYWYQQKSSQAPKLLFHYYDKDFNNEADTPDNFQSRRPNTSFCFLDIRSPGLGDTAMYLCATSAGISYEQYFGPGTRLTVT.

The chain couples TRBV7-2 to TRBJ2-1; 8 bases are a match to TRBD2. V was pared by 5 bases and J by 5 bases, with 11 bases of the junction left unmatched. Germline CDR1 reads SGHTA; CDR2 reads FQGNSA. The CDR3 runs to 16 residues. The CDR3 nucleotides read TGTGCCAGCAGCCCGGATAGCGGGGAGCCCCACAATGAGCAGTTCTTC. Translating gives CASSPDSGEPHNEQFF.

The gene calls are TRBV9 and TRBJ2-1; TRBD2 agrees at 11 bases. V gave up 2 bases and J gave up 9 bases; unmatched junction bases: 7. This CDR3 region has 15 residues. Per the germline V gene, CDR1 is SGDLS and CDR2 is YYNGEE. CDR3 bases: TGTGCCAGCAGCGTTCCTAGCGGGGGGTCCATTGAGCAGTTCTTC. Translating gives CASSVPSGGSIEQFF.

This clonotype was seen more than once but under ten times. Given a much more abundant clone one base away, this may be a read error. The V call is TRBV7-2, the J call TRBJ1-6; 10 bases are shared with TRBD1. The CDR3 spans 14 residues. Germline values: CDR1 SGHTA, CDR2 FQGNSA. This chain's CDR3 is CANSETGGRSPLHF. The CDR3 DNA reads as TGTGCCAACAGCGAGACAGGGGGCAGATCACCCCTCCACTTT.

The chain has TRBV12-3 or TRBV12-4 and TRBJ2-5; 7 positions match TRBD2. The V and J ends lost 7 bases and 2 bases, in that order; junction bases with no gene match: 10. The CDR3 has 15 residues. CDR3 DNA: TGTGCCAGCACCCCAGGCGGGAGCCGACAAGAGACCCAGTACTTC. It encodes CASTPGGSRQETQYF.

CDR3: CASSARVGARIGELFF. Here the CDR3 DNA reads TGTGCCAGCAGCGCCCGTGTCGGCGCGAGGATCGGGGAGCTGTTTTTT. The V gene is TRBV7-9, the J gene TRBJ2-2; no reliable D call. The germline V gene encodes CDR1 SEHNR and CDR2 FQNEAQ (reference sequence). This CDR3 contains 16 residues. V was clipped by 5 bases and J by 7 bases, with 20 bases between them.

This chain uses TRBV10-3 with TRBJ1-4; D is unclear. Trimming removed 0 bases at V and 8 bases at J, with 13 bases between. Germline CDR1 is ENHRY and CDR2 is SYGVKD. The CDR3 length is 15 residues. The CDR3 sequence is CAISESPGPNEKLFF. The CDR3 DNA sequence: TGTGCCATCAGTGAGTCCCCAGGTCCCAACGAAAAACTGTTTTTT.

The V and J genes are TRBV12-3 or TRBV12-4 and TRBJ1-6; 8 nucleotides align to TRBD1. This CDR3 has 14 residues. The V segment lost 6 bases and the J segment 9 bases; nucleotides outside the gene matches: 7. The CDR3 region has the DNA TGTGCCAGCAGAAAGACAGGGGAAGGTTCACCCCTCCACTTT. This gives the protein CASRKTGEGSPLHF.

V and J are TRBV7-9 and TRBJ2-5, with a possible D match to TRBD2 (6 bases). The germline V gene has CDR1 SEHNR and CDR2 FQNEAQ (reference sequence). The CDR3 is made up of 17 amino acids. Trimming removed 5 bases from V and 3 bases from J, with 22 bases in between. The DNA of the CDR3 is TGTGCCAGCAGCCCGGGAAACCTGGGACTGGAAAAAGAGACCCAGTACTTC. This translates into CASSPGNLGLEKETQYF.

The chain employs TRBV30 and TRBJ2-3; 7 bases align to TRBD2. J gave up 5 bases and V 7 bases, and 12 bases lay outside the gene matches. The CDR3 has 14 residues. Germline V gene data show CDR1 as GTSNPN and CDR2 as SVGIG (reference sequence). CDR3 protein: CASRAAGNGDTQYF. CDR3 coding DNA: TGTGCCTCACGTGCAGCGGGGAATGGAGATACGCAGTATTTT.

The CDR3 sequence is CASRRRTGTGANVLTF. In DNA form, the CDR3 reads TGTGCCAGCAGACGCCGGACAGGGACTGGGGCCAACGTCCTGACTTTC. The rearrangement links TRBV6-5 to TRBJ2-6, with TRBD1 identical over 8 bases. V gave up 6 bases and J gave up 2 bases; unmatched junction bases: 6. CDR1 MNHEY and CDR2 SVGAGI come from the germline V gene. The CDR3 sequence is 16 residues long.

The gene calls are TRBV4-3 and TRBJ2-3, with TRBD2 matching over 7 bases. With V trimmed by 0 bases and J by 1 base, 7 bases remained unmatched. The germline CDR1 and CDR2 sequences are LGHNA and YSLEER. CDR3 length: 17 residues. This CDR3 reads CASSQDSGTSGTDTQYF. DNA of the CDR3: TGCGCCAGCAGCCAAGATTCAGGCACTAGCGGCACAGATACGCAGTATTTT.

The CDR3 reads CASHPGALNTEAFF. The CDR3 DNA follows: TGTGCCAGCCATCCCGGGGCCTTGAACACTGAAGCTTTCTTT. This chain connects TRBV3-1 to TRBJ1-1, with D possibly matching TRBD1 (5 bases). CDR3 length equals 14 residues. Germline V gene data show CDR1 as LGHDT and CDR2 as YNNKEL (reference sequence). Trimming removed 8 bases at V and 0 bases at J, with 13 bases between. The full variable domain, its missing parts supplied by reference TRBV3-1 and TRBJ1-1, is DTAVSQTPKYLVTQMGNDKSIKCEQNLGHDTMYWYKQDSKKFLKIMFSYNNKELIINETVPNRFSPKSPDKAHLNLHINSLELGDSAVYFCASHPGALNTEAFFGQGTRLTVV.

The chain has TRBV7-2 and TRBJ2-4; 7 bases map to TRBD2. J was trimmed by 0 bases and V by 0 bases; bases with no gene match: 2. This CDR3 has 16 amino acids. Germline CDR1 and CDR2: SGHTA and FQGNSA. For the CDR3, the DNA is TGTGCCAGCAGCTTAGCCCTAGCGGTAGCCAAAAACATTCAGTACTTC. This gives the protein CASSLALAVAKNIQYF.

This clonotype was counted a few times. The chain is built from TRBV29-1 and TRBJ2-5; perhaps TRBD1 as D (6 bases). The J call is in doubt because the DNA end fits TRBJ2-7 better. CDR1 and CDR2 (germline): SQVTM, ANQGSEA. There are 14 residues in the CDR3. The CDR3 sequence is CSAAAPGTKNEQYF. CDR3 sequence (DNA): TGCAGCGCGGCAGCTCCCGGGACAAAGAACGAGCAGTACTTC.

This chain uses TRBV11-2 with TRBJ2-1, with D uncertain. Germline CDR1 reads SGHAT; CDR2 reads FQNNGV. V lost 2 bases and J 9 bases, leaving 8 bases between the germline ends. The CDR3 spans 12 residues. In DNA, the CDR3 is TGTGCCAGCAGCTTATTCGAGAGTGAGCAGTTCTTC. This translates into CASSLFESEQFF.

The chain employs TRBV6-6 and TRBJ1-2; D not certain. Between the trimmed V and J ends, which lost 0 bases and 8 bases, there was a span of 10 bases. Germline V gives CDR1 MNHNY, CDR2 SVGAGI (reference sequence). The length of the CDR3 is 13 residues. The CDR3 bases are TGTGCCAGCAGTTACTCTTCAGGAAGAGGCTACACCTTC. It is translated as CASSYSSGRGYTF.

On this clonotype itself: This may be a read error: a much more frequent sequence differs by one nucleotide. The V and J genes are TRBV6-2 or TRBV6-3 and TRBJ1-1; 7 bases fit TRBD1. With V trimmed by 7 bases and J by 3 bases, 5 bases remained unmatched. CDR1 is MNHEY and CDR2 is SVGEGT in the germline V gene. The CDR3 has 13 amino acids. CDR3 loop: CASTPTGDTEAFF. The CDR3 coding sequence is TGTGCCAGCACCCCCACAGGGGACACTGAAGCTTTCTTT.

V usage is TRBV6-6 and J usage is TRBJ1-4; the match to TRBD1 covers 8 bases. With V trimmed by 6 bases and J by 2 bases, 5 bases remained unmatched. CDR1 and CDR2 (germline): MNHNY, SVGAGI (reference sequence). CDR3 size: 15 residues. The CDR3 protein is CASRGQVATNEKLFF. CDR3 coding DNA: TGTGCCAGCAGGGGACAGGTGGCCACTAATGAAAAACTGTTTTTT.

The rearrangement uses TRBV29-1 and TRBJ2-6; 8 nucleotides align to TRBD1. CDR1 is SQVTM and CDR2 is ANQGSEA in the germline V gene. Trimming removed 4 bases from V and 4 bases from J; junction bases left unmatched: 3. This CDR3 region has 14 residues. The CDR3 sequence: CSVGGQAGANVLTF. CDR3 in DNA: TGCAGCGTTGGGGGACAGGCCGGGGCCAACGTCCTGACTTTC. The variable domain in full, completed from reference TRBV29-1 and TRBJ2-6, reads SAVISQKPSRDICQRGTSLTIQCQVDSQVTMMFWYRQQPGQSLTLIATANQGSEATYESGFVIDKFPISRPNLTFSTLTVSNMSPEDSSIYLCSVGGQAGANVLTFGAGSRLTVL.

The genes are TRBV7-2 and TRBJ2-5, with 9 nucleotides matching TRBD1. The germline V gene encodes CDR1 SGHTA and CDR2 FQGNSA. The length of the CDR3 is 15 residues. J was trimmed by 5 bases and V by 5 bases; bases with no gene match: 9. The CDR3 sequence: CASSHRGPNEETQYF. In DNA, the CDR3 is TGTGCCAGCAGCCACAGGGGGCCGAACGAGGAGACCCAGTACTTC.

The chain carries TRBV7-2 and TRBJ2-3; TRBD2 matches 8 bases. The CDR3 sequence is 14 residues long. Germline loops: CDR1 SGHTA, CDR2 FQGNSA. V trimming: 8 bases; J trimming: 4 bases; junction bases outside the gene matches: 8. Here the CDR3 DNA reads TGTGCCAGCCTTGCGACTAGCGTAGCAGATACGCAGTATTTT. It specifies CASLATSVADTQYF.

V gene TRBV7-9 combines with J gene TRBJ2-5; D possibly matches TRBD1 or TRBD2 (6 bases each). CDR3 length: 13 residues. V lost 7 bases, J lost 5 bases, and 14 bases lay in between. Looked up from germline, CDR1 is SEHNR and CDR2 is FQNEAQ (reference sequence). CDR3 coding DNA: TGTGCCAGCACCAGGAGGGGGAATGAGACCCAGTACTTC. The encoded protein is CASTRRGNETQYF.